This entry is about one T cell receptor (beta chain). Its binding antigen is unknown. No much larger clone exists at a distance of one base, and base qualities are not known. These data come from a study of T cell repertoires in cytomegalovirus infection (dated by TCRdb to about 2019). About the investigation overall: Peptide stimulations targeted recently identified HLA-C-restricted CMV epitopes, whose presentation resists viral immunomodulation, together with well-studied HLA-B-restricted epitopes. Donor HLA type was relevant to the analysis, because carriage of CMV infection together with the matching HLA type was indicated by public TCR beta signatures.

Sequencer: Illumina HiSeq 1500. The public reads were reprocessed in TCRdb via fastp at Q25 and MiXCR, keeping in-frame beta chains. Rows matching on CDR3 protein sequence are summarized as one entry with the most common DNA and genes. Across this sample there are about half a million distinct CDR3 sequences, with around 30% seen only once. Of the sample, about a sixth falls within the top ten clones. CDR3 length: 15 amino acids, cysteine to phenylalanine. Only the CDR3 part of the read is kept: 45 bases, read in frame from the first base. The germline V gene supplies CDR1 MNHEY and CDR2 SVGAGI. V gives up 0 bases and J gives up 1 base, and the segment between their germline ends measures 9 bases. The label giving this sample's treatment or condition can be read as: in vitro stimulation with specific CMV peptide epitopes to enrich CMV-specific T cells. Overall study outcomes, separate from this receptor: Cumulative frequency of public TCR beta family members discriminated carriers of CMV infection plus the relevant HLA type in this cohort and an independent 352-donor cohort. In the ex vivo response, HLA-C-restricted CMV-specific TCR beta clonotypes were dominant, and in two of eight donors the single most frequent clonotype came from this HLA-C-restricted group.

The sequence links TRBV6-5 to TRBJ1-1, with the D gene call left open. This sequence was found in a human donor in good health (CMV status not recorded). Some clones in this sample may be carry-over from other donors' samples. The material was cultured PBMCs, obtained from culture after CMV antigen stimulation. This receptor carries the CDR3 CASSYSGGRNTEAFF. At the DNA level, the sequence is TGTGCCAGCAGTTACTCGGGTGGACGGAACACTGAAGCTTTCTTT.